The 24 T cell receptor beta chains below all came from one sample that was sequenced in a study of T cell repertoires in cytomegalovirus infection. Antigens for these TCRs are unknown. MiXCR was run by TCRdb on the reads, yielding one entry per CDR3 protein. The sample carries hundreds of thousands of distinct CDR3 sequences, roughly a third recorded once. The sample in question was cultured PBMCs, obtained from culture after CMV antigen stimulation. The origin of the receptors is a human donor in good health (CMV status not recorded). Some clones in this sample may be carry-over from other donors' samples.

The chain employs TRBV7-9 and TRBJ2-1, with a tentative D call TRBD1 (6 bases). Per germline, CDR1 SEHNR and CDR2 FQNEAQ (reference sequence). V was trimmed by 8 bases and J by 6 bases, leaving 14 bases between them. The CDR3 covers 13 residues. The CDR3 DNA reads as TGTGCCAGCCGTTCGGACAGCGTCAATGAGCAGTTCTTC. It codes for CASRSDSVNEQFF. Full variable domain (missing parts from reference TRBV7-9 and TRBJ2-1): DTGVSQNPRHKITKRGQNVTFRCDPISEHNRLYWYRQTLGQGPEFLTYFQNEAQLEKSRLLSDRFSAERPKGSFSTLEIQRTEQGDSAMYLCASRSDSVNEQFFGPGTRLTVL.

This clonotype occurred a few times. The V call is TRBV6-5, the J call TRBJ1-1; 7 nucleotides align to TRBD1. This CDR3 has 18 amino acids. Germline V gene data show CDR1 as MNHEY and CDR2 as SVGAGI. V was pared by 2 bases and J by 2 bases, with 14 bases of the junction left unmatched. In nucleotides, the CDR3 is TGTGCCAGCAGTTACACGGGGACAGCAGCATTATTTAACACTGAAGCTTTCTTT. This codes for CASSYTGTAALFNTEAFF.

The J gene is TRBJ1-1, the V gene TRBV4-1, with no clear D. The CDR3 runs to 13 residues. The germline V gene encodes CDR1 MGHRA and CDR2 YSYEKL. The ends were cut back, 2 bases at V and 0 bases at J, with 4 bases in the middle. CDR3 DNA sequence: TGCGCCAGCAGCCAAATCCTGAACACTGAAGCTTTCTTT. Its translation is CASSQILNTEAFF.

This clonotype was seen a handful of times. The CDR3 protein is CASSYWAGPYEQYF. CDR3 sequence (DNA): TGTGCCAGCAGTTATTGGGCGGGGCCCTACGAGCAGTACTTC. This chain links TRBV6-6 with TRBJ2-7; D perhaps matches TRBD2 (6 bases). Germline loops: CDR1 MNHNY, CDR2 SVGAGI (reference sequence). V lost 3 bases and J 2 bases, leaving 11 bases between the germline ends. This CDR3 is 14 amino acids long.

The V gene is TRBV7-9, the J gene TRBJ1-1; D is perhaps TRBD1 (5 bases). V lost 2 bases and J 4 bases, leaving 14 bases between the germline ends. Germline assignment: CDR1 SEHNR and CDR2 FQNEAQ (reference sequence). This CDR3 has 15 amino acids. The CDR3, as DNA: TGTGCCAGCAGCTTAATTGCAGGGAGGTCCACTGAAGCTTTCTTT. Translating it yields CASSLIAGRSTEAFF.

The rearrangement joins TRBV6-5 to TRBJ1-2; D gene uncertain. Deletions cut 0 bases from V and 2 bases from J, with 10 bases between. The CDR3 runs to 15 residues. Germline CDR1 reads MNHEY; CDR2 reads SVGAGI. In nucleotides, the CDR3 is TGTGCCAGCAGTTACTCAGGGATCGGCAACTATGGCTACACCTTC. Its translation: CASSYSGIGNYGYTF.

This clonotype occurred a few times. The chain employs TRBV20-1 and TRBJ2-1, with 14 bases fitting TRBD2. Germline trimming cut 6 bases from V and 6 bases from J; bases unmatched to any gene: 4. CDR1 is DFQATT, CDR2 SNEGSKA, per germline (reference sequence). The CDR3 is made up of 14 amino acids. The CDR3 reads CSASGTSGGNEQFF. The DNA of the CDR3 is TGCAGTGCGAGTGGGACTAGCGGGGGCAATGAGCAGTTCTTC.

The chain is built from TRBV6-6 and TRBJ2-5; D tentatively reads TRBD1 or TRBD2 (5 bases each). Trimming removed 6 bases at V and 3 bases at J, with 20 bases between. CDR3 length: 16 residues. Germline V CDR1 and CDR2: MNHNY, SVGAGI (reference sequence). The CDR3 here is CASSPYVGPRKETQYF. CDR3 bases: TGTGCCAGCAGCCCTTACGTGGGACCCCGCAAAGAGACCCAGTACTTC.

Only a few counts were recorded for this clonotype. J is TRBJ2-7 and V is TRBV7-6, with D possibly TRBD1 on 5 matching bases. CDR3 length equals 15 residues. Germline assignment: CDR1 SGHVS and CDR2 FNYEAQ. V dropped 1 base and J dropped 0 bases, with 10 bases sitting between them. CDR3 in amino acids: CASSLVKRGSYEQYF. DNA for the CDR3: TGTGCCAGCAGCTTAGTAAAAAGGGGCTCCTACGAGCAGTACTTC.

This chain joins TRBV10-3 and TRBJ1-1; tentative D call: TRBD1 (5 bases). This CDR3 has 13 amino acids. CDR1 and CDR2 from the germline V gene are ENHRY and SYGVKD. Trimming removed 4 bases at V and 7 bases at J, with 13 bases between. CDR3 amino acids: CAISGETVHEAFF. Written as DNA, the CDR3 is TGTGCCATCAGTGGGGAGACAGTCCATGAAGCTTTCTTT.

This clonotype appeared a few times. This rearrangement joins TRBV6-6 to TRBJ1-1; 7 positions match TRBD1. Germline CDR1 MNHNY, CDR2 SVGAGI (reference sequence). There are 14 residues in the CDR3. The V segment lost 6 bases and the J segment 4 bases; nucleotides outside the gene matches: 8. The CDR3 region is CASSPTGRLTEAFF. The CDR3 DNA reads TGTGCCAGCAGCCCGACAGGGCGACTCACTGAAGCTTTCTTT.

This sequence joins TRBV4-1 and TRBJ1-2; weak D call: TRBD1 (5 bases). Trimming took off 0 bases at V and 5 bases at J, with 16 bases between the two ends. This CDR3 contains 16 residues. Germline V gene sequence: CDR1 MGHRA, CDR2 YSYEKL. The chain's CDR3 is CASSQEMRGRGYGYTF. Here the CDR3 DNA reads TGCGCCAGCAGCCAAGAAATGAGGGGCCGGGGGTATGGCTACACCTTC.

This chain links TRBV29-1 with TRBJ1-2; 9 nucleotides match TRBD1. The CDR3 is 14 amino acids. The germline gives CDR1 SQVTM, CDR2 ANQGSEA. Germline trimming cut 6 bases from V and 7 bases from J; bases unmatched to any gene: 12. The CDR3 nucleotides are TGCAGCGTCAAGGGACAGGGCTATTATGGTGGCTACACCTTC. Protein product: CSVKGQGYYGGYTF.

This clonotype was observed at least ten times. The chain couples TRBV20-1 to TRBJ2-3; 10 nucleotides agree with TRBD1. Germline V lookup: CDR1 DFQATT, CDR2 SNEGSKA (reference sequence). V gave up 1 base and J gave up 7 bases; unmatched junction bases: 8. The CDR3 runs 15 residues. DNA for the CDR3: TGCAGTGCTAGAGCTGGGACAGGGGTAACAAATACGCAGTATTTT. Translation: CSARAGTGVTNTQYF.

The chain uses TRBV15 and TRBJ2-2; maybe TRBD1 (5 bases). Germline CDR1 and CDR2: LNHNV and YYDKDF (reference sequence). The V end lost 0 bases, the J end lost 2 bases, and 22 bases lay between the germline ends. The CDR3 contains 20 residues. CDR3 in amino acids: CATSRERKQALRINTGELFF. CDR3 nucleotides: TGTGCCACCAGCAGAGAGAGAAAACAGGCCTTACGTATTAACACCGGGGAGCTGTTTTTT.

This chain connects TRBV29-1 to TRBJ1-1, with TRBD1 matching 9 bases. The V gene end was trimmed by 5 bases and the J gene end by 4 bases; junction bases not matched to a gene: 11. The CDR3 totals 15 residues. Germline V gene lookup returns CDR1 SQVTM and CDR2 ANQGSEA. The chain's CDR3 is CSVRGTGGFGTEAFF. The CDR3 region has the DNA TGCAGCGTTCGGGGAACAGGGGGCTTTGGCACTGAAGCTTTCTTT.

This rearrangement joins TRBV7-2 to TRBJ2-7; the D gene is possibly TRBD2 (5 bases). In germline, CDR1 is SGHTA, CDR2 FQGNSA. With 3 bases removed from V and 6 bases from J, the gap between germline ends came to 9 bases. The CDR3 spans 12 residues. The CDR3 region has the DNA TGTGCCAGCAGCTTCGCGGGCCGCGAGCAGTACTTC. Translation gives CASSFAGREQYF. Variable domain in full (rest from reference TRBV7-2 and TRBJ2-7): GAGVSQSPSNKVTEKGKDVELRCDPISGHTALYWYRQSLGQGLEFLIYFQGNSAPDKSGLPSDRFSAERTGGSVSTLTIQRTQQEDSAVYLCASSFAGREQYFGPGTRLTVT.

This clonotype turned up a few times. J is TRBJ1-1 and V is TRBV5-4; D is possibly TRBD1 (5 bases). Germline CDR1 and CDR2: SGHNT and YYREEE (reference sequence). Trimming shortened V by 0 bases and J by 4 bases, and 10 bases separated the two germline ends. The CDR3 loop spans 14 amino acids. This CDR3 is CASSLEAGVTEAFF. The CDR3 coding sequence is TGTGCCAGCAGCTTGGAGGCGGGGGTCACTGAAGCTTTCTTT.

The gene calls are TRBV7-2 and TRBJ2-5, with 12 nucleotides matching TRBD2. The CDR3 is 17 amino acids. Germline assignment: CDR1 SGHTA and CDR2 FQGNSA. The V gene end was trimmed by 6 bases and the J gene end by 2 bases; junction bases not matched to a gene: 10. In nucleotides, the CDR3 is TGTGCCAGCAGTTTCAGGAGGACTAGCGGGGTACAAGAGACCCAGTACTTC. This gives the protein CASSFRRTSGVQETQYF.

This clonotype was seen more than once but under ten times. The chain combines TRBV29-1 with TRBJ1-5; D is unclear. Germline assignment: CDR1 SQVTM and CDR2 ANQGSEA. The CDR3 is 12 residues long. Trimming took off 4 bases at V and 3 bases at J, with 7 bases between the two ends. CDR3 DNA sequence: TGCAGCGTTGTTGTGGCCAATCAGCCCCAGCATTTT. Translated, it gives CSVVVANQPQHF.

The rearrangement joins TRBV7-2 to TRBJ2-2; D is unclear. Between the trimmed V and J ends, which lost 0 bases and 5 bases, there was a span of 7 bases. Germline CDR1 SGHTA, CDR2 FQGNSA. This CDR3 region has 14 residues. For the CDR3, the DNA is TGTGCCAGCAGCTTAGCGGGAACAACCGGGGAGCTGTTTTTT. This sequence encodes CASSLAGTTGELFF.

This clonotype has a handful of counts. V gene TRBV4-2 combines with J gene TRBJ2-3, with D perhaps TRBD2 (5 bases). This CDR3 has 14 amino acids. V gave up 2 bases and J gave up 3 bases, with 9 bases separating them. The germline gives CDR1 LGHNA, CDR2 YNFKEQ. The CDR3 spells CASSQRTPTDTQYF. The CDR3 nucleotides read TGTGCCAGCAGCCAACGGACTCCGACAGATACGCAGTATTTT.

The CDR3 here is CASSENRNEQYF. The CDR3 coding sequence is TGTGCCAGCAGTGAAAACCGCAACGAGCAGTACTTC. V usage is TRBV2 and J usage is TRBJ2-7, with D unresolved. Germline loops: CDR1 SNHLY, CDR2 FYNNEI. V was trimmed by 2 bases and J by 5 bases, leaving 7 bases between them. The CDR3 covers 12 residues.

The chain employs TRBV7-6 and TRBJ1-1; a weak D match, TRBD1 (5 bases). CDR1 and CDR2 (germline): SGHVS, FNYEAQ. The CDR3 covers 13 residues. Trimming cost V 10 bases and J 3 bases, with 15 bases left between them. The CDR3 protein is CAKQEAGHTEAFF. In nucleotides, the CDR3 is TGTGCCAAGCAGGAGGCGGGGCACACTGAAGCTTTCTTT.